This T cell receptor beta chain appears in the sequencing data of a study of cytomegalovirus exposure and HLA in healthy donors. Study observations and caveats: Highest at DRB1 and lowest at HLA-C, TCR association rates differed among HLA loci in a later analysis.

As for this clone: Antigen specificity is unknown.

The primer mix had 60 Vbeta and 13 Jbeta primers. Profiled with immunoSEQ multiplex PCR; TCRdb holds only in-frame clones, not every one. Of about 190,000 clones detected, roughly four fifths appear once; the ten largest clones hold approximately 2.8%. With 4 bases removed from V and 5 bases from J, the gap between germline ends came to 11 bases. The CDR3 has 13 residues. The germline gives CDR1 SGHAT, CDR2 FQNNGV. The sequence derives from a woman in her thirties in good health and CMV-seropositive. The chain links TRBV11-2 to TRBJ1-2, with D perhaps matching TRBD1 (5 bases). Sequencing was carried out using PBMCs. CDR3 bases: TGTGCCAGCAGCTCTTCCGGGGGTTATGGCTACACCTTC. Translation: CASSSSGGYGYTF.